This T cell receptor beta chain was identified during a study of Ad26.COV2.S vaccination and SARS-CoV-2 variants. The V end was cut by 5 bases, the J end by 5 bases, with 21 bases between. Germline CDR1 and CDR2: SGHTA and FQGNSA. This CDR3 is 16 amino acids long. Data came from immunoSEQ multiplex PCR; TCRdb stores just in-frame clones and leaves some out. The profile shows 350,000 to 500,000 clones, approximately 88% of them singletons. Study outcomes and limitations: Substantial post-vaccination breadth of spike-specific CD8+ and CD4+ T cell responses was reported.

Remarks on this clone: What it binds is not known.

The treatment here: roughly 19 received Ad26.COV2.S at low or high dose, single or two shots; about 5 received placebo; per-sample allocation not given. Sampling took place 63 days after the first vaccine or placebo injection. Based in Boston, the donor was an adult of 18-55 years. In the vaccine, an Ad26 vector expressed the SARS-CoV-2 spike of the Wuhan strain. The V and J genes are TRBV7-2 and TRBJ2-5; possible D gene TRBD1, 6 bases. The sample was peripheral blood, taken in a trial of Ad26.COV2.S vaccine versus placebo. This receptor was taken from a person aged 18-65 years who received the Ad26.COV2.S COVID-19 vaccine or a placebo. DNA of the CDR3: TGTGCCAGCAGCCGGTACGGGACAAAACCGGGGGAGACCCAGTACTTC. Translation gives CASSRYGTKPGETQYF.